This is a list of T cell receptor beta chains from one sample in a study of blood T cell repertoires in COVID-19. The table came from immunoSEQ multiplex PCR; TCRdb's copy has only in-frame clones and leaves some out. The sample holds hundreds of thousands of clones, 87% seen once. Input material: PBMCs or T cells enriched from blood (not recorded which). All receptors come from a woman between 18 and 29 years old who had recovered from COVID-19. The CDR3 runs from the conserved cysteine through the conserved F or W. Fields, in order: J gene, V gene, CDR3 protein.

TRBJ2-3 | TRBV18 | CASSFGGGHSTDTQYF
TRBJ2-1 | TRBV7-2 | CASSLFWDRQEFF
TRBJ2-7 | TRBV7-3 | CASSLAHQTGEEQYF
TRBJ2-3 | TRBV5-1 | CASSLPVPDTQYF
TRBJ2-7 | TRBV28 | CASSNPWAGFYEQYF
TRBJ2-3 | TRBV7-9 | CASTPPGISTDTQYF
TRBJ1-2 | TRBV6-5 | CASSYGRRGGYTF
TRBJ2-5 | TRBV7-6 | CASSLAAGRETQYF
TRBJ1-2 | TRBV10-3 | CAISGLTVNYGYTF
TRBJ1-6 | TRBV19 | CASSPRAGTWNSPLHF
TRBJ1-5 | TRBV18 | CASSKGPLSNQPQHF
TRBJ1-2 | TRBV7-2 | CASSAALWRNYGYTF
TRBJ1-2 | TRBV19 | CASQGDYYGYTF
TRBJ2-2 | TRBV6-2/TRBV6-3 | CASSFLDRNTGELFF
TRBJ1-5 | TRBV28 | CASSWTDYQPQHF